Below are 17 T cell receptor beta chains sequenced from a single sample in a study of siplizumab effects on memory and regulatory T cells. Generated by immunoSEQ multiplex PCR, the TCRdb table keeps only in-frame clones and is missing some. This table has roughly 100,000 clones, about 93% appearing once. The sequenced sample was CD4+ T cells sorted from blood. The source is a human donor in good health.

V gene TRBV2 combines with J gene TRBJ2-6, with D perhaps being TRBD1 or TRBD2 (5 bases each). Per germline, CDR1 SNHLY and CDR2 FYNNEI. The CDR3 contains 15 residues. Trimming stripped 9 bases from V and 0 bases from J, with 12 bases between. The CDR3 here is CARGRTGSGANVLTF. For the CDR3, the DNA is TGTGCCAGGGGACGGACTGGCTCTGGGGCCAACGTCCTGACTTTC.

The V call is TRBV9, the J call TRBJ2-5; tentative D call: TRBD2 (5 bases). Germline lookup yields CDR1 SGDLS and CDR2 YYNGEE. V shed 0 bases and J shed 1 base, with 10 bases lying between them. This CDR3 region has 15 residues. The CDR3 nucleotides read TGTGCCAGCAGCGTAGGCGAGGGATCCCAAGAGACCCAGTACTTC. Translated, it gives CASSVGEGSQETQYF.

J is TRBJ2-1 and V is TRBV11-3, with 13 nucleotides matching TRBD2. The length of the CDR3 is 15 residues. CDR1 is SGHNT and CDR2 is YENEEA in the germline V gene. V shed 4 bases and J 8 bases; nucleotides not matched to a gene: 5. Here the CDR3 DNA reads TGTGCCAGCAGCTCCGGACTAGCGGGAGTCGATGAGCAGTTCTTC. This sequence encodes CASSSGLAGVDEQFF. Based on the CDR3 plus reference TRBV11-3 and TRBJ2-1, the full variable domain is EAGVVQSPRYKIIEKKQPVAFWCNPISGHNTLYWYLQNLGQGPELLIRYENEEAVDDSQLPKDRFSAERLKGVDSTLKIQPAELGDSAVYLCASSSGLAGVDEQFFGPGTRLTVL.

This clone was found once. This chain links TRBV27 with TRBJ2-1, with TRBD2 identical over 9 bases. V lost 5 bases and J lost 4; bases outside the gene matches: 9. The CDR3 extends over 16 amino acids. The germline CDR1 and CDR2 sequences are MNHEY and SMNVEV (reference sequence). The DNA for the CDR3 is TGTGCCAGCAGTAAGACTAGCGGCACAAGTTACAATGAGCAGTTCTTC. This gives the protein CASSKTSGTSYNEQFF.

This chain links TRBV28 with TRBJ2-5; 7 bases are shared with TRBD2. V was pared by 7 bases and J by 1 base, with 6 bases of the junction left unmatched. Germline V gives CDR1 MDHEN, CDR2 SYDVKM. This CDR3 is 14 amino acids long. In DNA, the CDR3 is TGTGCCAGCATCCTTGGGGGGGGCCAAGAGACCCAGTACTTC. Its translation: CASILGGGQETQYF. Drawing the rest from reference TRBV28 and TRBJ2-5, the complete variable domain is DVKVTQSSRYLVKRTGEKVFLECVQDMDHENMFWYRQDPGLGLRLIYFSYDVKMKEKGDIPEGYSVSREKKERFSLILESASTNQTSMYLCASILGGGQETQYFGPGTRLLVL.

The CDR3 protein is CASSYGGDASYNSPLHF. The DNA of the CDR3 is TGTGCCAGCAGTTATGGTGGGGATGCCTCCTATAATTCACCCCTCCACTTT. The chain combines TRBV27 with TRBJ1-6; no clear D. This CDR3 has 17 amino acids. The germline V gene has CDR1 MNHEY and CDR2 SMNVEV (reference sequence). Trimming removed 4 bases at V and 0 bases at J, with 13 bases between.

V and J are TRBV5-1 and TRBJ2-1, with 11 bases fitting TRBD2. CDR1 and CDR2 (germline): SGHRS, YFSETQ. This CDR3 has 18 amino acids. Losses at the gene ends were 1 base for V and 5 bases for J; bases not matched to a gene: 11. CDR3 amino acids: CASSLRPLTSGSNNEQFF. The CDR3, as DNA: TGCGCCAGCAGCTTGAGGCCTCTAACTAGCGGGAGTAACAATGAGCAGTTCTTC.

The chain couples TRBV14 to TRBJ2-1; the D gene is possibly TRBD1 (5 bases). Trimming removed 1 base at V and 2 bases at J, with 12 bases between. Germline loops: CDR1 SGHDN, CDR2 FVKESK. The CDR3 is 16 amino acids. The CDR3 spells CASSQGQGRAYNEQFF. CDR3 DNA sequence: TGTGCCAGCAGCCAAGGGCAGGGAAGGGCCTACAATGAGCAGTTCTTC.

The V gene is TRBV14, the J gene TRBJ1-4, with TRBD1 matching 8 bases. V gave up 4 bases and J gave up 7 bases; unmatched junction bases: 5. The CDR3 sequence is 14 residues long. Germline CDR1 is SGHDN and CDR2 is FVKESK. CDR3 sequence reads: CASSRRGRVEKLFF. The CDR3 DNA is TGTGCCAGCAGCCGCAGGGGGCGAGTTGAAAAACTGTTTTTT.

The chain links TRBV18 to TRBJ1-1; D not certain. The V gene lost 2 bases and the J gene lost 3 bases, with 10 bases spanning the gap. Per the germline V gene, CDR1 is KGHSH and CDR2 is LQKENI. The CDR3 has 14 residues. CDR3 protein: CASSPLHRDTEAFF. The CDR3 DNA is TGTGCCAGCTCACCATTACATAGAGACACTGAAGCTTTCTTT.

This chain uses TRBV14 with TRBJ2-2; D gene uncertain. Trimming shortened V by 0 bases and J by 2 bases, and 4 bases separated the two germline ends. CDR1 is SGHDN and CDR2 is FVKESK in the germline V gene. The CDR3 is 14 amino acids. CDR3 sequence reads: CASSQDSNTGELFF. The CDR3 DNA is TGTGCCAGCAGCCAAGACAGCAACACCGGGGAGCTGTTTTTT.

CDR3 sequence (DNA): TGTGCCAGCAGCCAGAACCTGTGGAAAGAGAGCAATCAGCCCCAGCATTTT. It codes for CASSQNLWKESNQPQHF. J is TRBJ1-5 and V is TRBV28; D call uncertain. The CDR3 length is 17 residues. V shed 6 bases and J shed 1 base, with 19 bases lying between them. Germline CDR1 MDHEN, CDR2 SYDVKM.

The chain has TRBV18 and TRBJ2-1; the match to TRBD2 covers 10 bases. Germline values: CDR1 KGHSH, CDR2 LQKENI. This CDR3 has 18 residues. Trimming cost V 0 bases and J 2 bases; bases outside gene matches: 7. CDR3 DNA: TGTGCCAGCTCACCACCCCTAGCGGGAGCTATTCCCTACAATGAGCAGTTCTTC. Its protein product is CASSPPLAGAIPYNEQFF. The whole variable domain, remainder taken from reference TRBV18 and TRBJ2-1, is NAGVMQNPRHLVRRRGQEARLRCSPMKGHSHVYWYRQLPEEGLKFMVYLQKENIIDESGMPKERFSAEFPKEGPSILRIQQVVRGDSAAYFCASSPPLAGAIPYNEQFFGPGTRLTVL.

This chain links TRBV28 with TRBJ2-1; D may be TRBD1 (5 bases). V lost 2 bases, J lost 10 bases, and 15 bases lay in between. Per the germline V gene, CDR1 is MDHEN and CDR2 is SYDVKM. The CDR3 extends over 14 amino acids. The CDR3 nucleotides are TGTGCCAGCAGTTTACTCGGCAGGGTGCGAGAGCAGTTCTTC. Its protein product is CASSLLGRVREQFF.

CDR3: CASSKRGPQGGETQYF. CDR3 nucleotides: TGTGCCAGCAGCAAGAGGGGGCCTCAGGGGGGAGAGACCCAGTACTTC. This rearrangement joins TRBV11-2 to TRBJ2-5, with a possible D match to TRBD1 (7 bases). With 5 bases removed from V and 4 bases from J, the gap between germline ends came to 20 bases. In germline, CDR1 is SGHAT, CDR2 FQNNGV. The CDR3 is 16 residues long.

This chain connects TRBV7-2 to TRBJ2-5; D is ambiguous. The CDR3 has 13 residues. CDR1 is SGHTA and CDR2 is FQGNSA in the germline V gene. The germline V and J ends were trimmed by 2 bases and 5 bases, with 9 bases remaining between them. The CDR3 reads CASSLPGWETQYF. CDR3 coding DNA: TGTGCCAGCAGCTTACCCGGGTGGGAGACCCAGTACTTC.

In the case of this clone: Distinct nucleotide sequences in the sample also encode this CDR3. The V and J genes are TRBV19 and TRBJ2-7; D might be TRBD2 (6 bases). The V gene lost 6 bases and the J gene lost 2 bases, with 11 bases spanning the gap. Germline CDR1 reads LNHDA; CDR2 reads SQIVND (reference sequence). The CDR3 sequence is 13 residues long. The CDR3 DNA is TGTGCCAGTAGACTAGCAGGCACCTACGAGCAGTACTTC. Translated, it gives CASRLAGTYEQYF.